The 26 T cell receptor beta chains below all came from one sample that was sequenced in a study of blood T cell repertoires in COVID-19. Produced via immunoSEQ multiplex PCR; TCRdb's table is partial and in-frame only. Among 250,000 to 400,000 clones listed, around 89% were seen once. The sample comprised peripheral blood. Receptor source: a woman aged 25 to 39 with COVID-19, enrolled during active disease.

V is TRBV4-2 and J is TRBJ1-5, with D possibly being TRBD1 (5 bases). CDR1 is LGHNA, CDR2 YNFKEQ, per germline. Trimming shortened V by 0 bases and J by 7 bases, and 10 bases separated the two germline ends. The CDR3 has 14 residues. CDR3 residues: CASSQDRVWQPQHF. In nucleotides, the CDR3 is TGTGCCAGCAGCCAAGACAGGGTTTGGCAGCCCCAGCATTTT.

This clone was observed once. The chain recombines TRBV9 with TRBJ1-4, with D perhaps TRBD1 (6 bases). V dropped 0 bases and J dropped 7 bases, with 13 bases sitting between them. Per germline, CDR1 SGDLS and CDR2 YYNGEE. This CDR3 has 15 residues. The CDR3 region has the DNA TGTGCCAGCAGCGTAGGTTCAGGGGCGGCTGAAAAACTGTTTTTT. Translated: CASSVGSGAAEKLFF. Variable domain in full (rest from reference TRBV9 and TRBJ1-4): DSGVTQTPKHLITATGQRVTLRCSPRSGDLSVYWYQQSLDQGLQFLIQYYNGEERAKGNILERFSAQQFPDLHSELNLSSLELGDSALYFCASSVGSGAAEKLFFGSGTQLSVL.

The V call is TRBV10-3, the J call TRBJ1-1; no clear D. Germline loops: CDR1 ENHRY, CDR2 SYGVKD. Trimming shortened V by 0 bases and J by 4 bases, and 12 bases separated the two germline ends. The CDR3 contains 15 residues. CDR3 amino acids: CAISESPTTGTEAFF. The CDR3 coding sequence is TGTGCCATCAGTGAGTCCCCAACTACGGGCACTGAAGCTTTCTTT.

The chain is built from TRBV14 and TRBJ2-2, with D unresolved. Germline V gene lookup returns CDR1 SGHDN and CDR2 FVKESK. Trimming removed 4 bases at V and 5 bases at J, with 11 bases between. The CDR3 is made up of 14 amino acids. The CDR3 DNA is TGTGCCAGCAGCCCTAAACCCAGGACCGGGGAGCTGTTTTTT. As protein: CASSPKPRTGELFF.

The chain recombines TRBV11-3 with TRBJ1-1; 7 bases align to TRBD1. V lost 5 bases, J lost 5 bases, and 8 bases stayed unmatched. Germline V gene data show CDR1 as SGHNT and CDR2 as YENEEA. CDR3 length equals 14 residues. DNA of the CDR3: TGTGCCAGCAGCGATTGGACAGGAAAAACTGAAGCTTTCTTT. It specifies CASSDWTGKTEAFF.

This clone has only a few counts. The rearrangement uses TRBV18 and TRBJ1-6, with 7 bases matching TRBD1. Germline V gene lookup returns CDR1 KGHSH and CDR2 LQKENI. With V trimmed by 3 bases and J by 7 bases, 21 bases remained unmatched. The CDR3 is 20 residues long. CDR3 residues: CASSPRWTGSVDASNSPLHF. The CDR3, as DNA: TGTGCCAGCTCACCCAGATGGACAGGAAGTGTGGACGCGTCAAATTCACCCCTCCACTTT.

The chain links TRBV27 to TRBJ2-1; tentatively, D is TRBD2 (6 bases). Per the germline V gene, CDR1 is MNHEY and CDR2 is SMNVEV (reference sequence). This CDR3 has 15 residues. V gave up 0 bases and J gave up 8 bases, with 14 bases separating them. CDR3 protein: CASSLSSPGVDEQFF. For the CDR3, the DNA is TGTGCCAGCAGTTTATCGAGCCCGGGGGTGGATGAGCAGTTCTTC.

The CDR3 reads CASKTGTVGNTIYF. The CDR3 bases are TGTGCCAGCAAGACCGGGACAGTTGGAAACACCATATATTTT. The chain carries TRBV2 and TRBJ1-3; 7 bases line up with TRBD1. The CDR3 loop spans 14 amino acids. Germline V lookup: CDR1 SNHLY, CDR2 FYNNEI. V lost 7 bases to trimming and J lost 3 bases; unmatched junction nucleotides: 6.

The rearrangement links TRBV19 to TRBJ2-1; 7 nucleotides line up with TRBD1. The CDR3 spans 16 residues. V dropped 10 bases and J dropped 4; count of bases not matched to a gene: 16. Germline-derived CDR1 and CDR2 are LNHDA and SQIVND (reference sequence). In nucleotides, the CDR3 is TGTGCCACTTCCAACCCCGGGACAGCCTCATACAATGAGCAGTTCTTC. Its translation: CATSNPGTASYNEQFF.

This clone showed up just once. The V and J genes are TRBV2 and TRBJ1-5; TRBD1 matches at 9 bases. The CDR3 extends over 14 amino acids. CDR1 is SNHLY, CDR2 FYNNEI, per germline. The V gene end was trimmed by 5 bases and the J gene end by 9 bases; junction bases not matched to a gene: 8. For the CDR3, the DNA is TGTGCCAGCAGTCAATTACAGGGGGCAGGGCCCCAGCATTTT. Translating gives CASSQLQGAGPQHF. Combining the CDR3 with reference TRBV2 and TRBJ1-5 gives the whole variable domain EPEVTQTPSHQVTQMGQEVILRCVPISNHLYFYWYRQILGQKVEFLVSFYNNEISEKSEIFDDQFSVERPDGSNFTLKIRSTKLEDSAMYFCASSQLQGAGPQHFGDGTRLSIL.

The V and J genes are TRBV27 and TRBJ2-2, with 8 bases fitting TRBD1. CDR3 size: 18 residues. With V trimmed by 5 bases and J by 6 bases, 17 bases remained unmatched. Germline V gene lookup returns CDR1 MNHEY and CDR2 SMNVEV (reference sequence). CDR3 nucleotides: TGTGCCAGCAGTCCCTCCTCATTCGGACAGGGAAAGGCCGGGGAGCTGTTTTTT. This codes for CASSPSSFGQGKAGELFF.

The chain has TRBV7-8 and TRBJ2-2; 11 positions match TRBD1. CDR1 and CDR2 from the germline V gene are SGHVS and FQNEAQ. The trim removed 5 bases at V and 7 bases at J, leaving 9 bases unmatched. This CDR3 spans 16 amino acids. Here the CDR3 DNA reads TGTGCCAGCAGCGCACCGGGACAGGGGGTAGGCGGGGAGCTGTTTTTT. It yields the protein CASSAPGQGVGGELFF.

This chain links TRBV2 with TRBJ1-2, with a possible D match to TRBD1 (6 bases). Trimming shortened V by 6 bases and J by 1 base, and 12 bases separated the two germline ends. The CDR3 has 14 residues. CDR1 is SNHLY and CDR2 is FYNNEI in the germline V gene. CDR3 nucleotides: TGTGCCAGCAGGGCCGGACAGATTAACTATGGCTACACCTTC. Protein sequence: CASRAGQINYGYTF.

The chain combines TRBV10-2 with TRBJ1-1, with D perhaps TRBD1 (5 bases). V lost 6 bases, J lost 5 bases, and 7 bases lay in between. CDR1 and CDR2 (germline): WSHSY, SAAADI. The CDR3 runs to 11 residues. The CDR3 bases are TGCGCCAGCAGGGGGGGGACTGAAGCTTTCTTT. Amino acids: CASRGGTEAFF.

The rearrangement uses TRBV5-1 and TRBJ1-2; the match to TRBD1 covers 11 bases. The junction had 9 bases not matched to a gene; V was cut back by 4 bases and J by 7 bases. Germline CDR1 reads SGHRS; CDR2 reads YFSETQ. CDR3 length: 15 residues. The CDR3 spells CASSLRTGGEVGYTF. In nucleotides, the CDR3 is TGCGCCAGCAGCCTTAGGACAGGGGGCGAGGTTGGCTACACCTTC.

This chain links TRBV2 with TRBJ1-1; the D gene is possibly TRBD1 (5 bases). CDR1 is SNHLY, CDR2 FYNNEI, per germline. Trimming shortened V by 8 bases and J by 1 base, and 14 bases separated the two germline ends. The CDR3 totals 14 residues. Written as DNA, the CDR3 is TGTGCCAGCCACAGGAGCACTCGGAACACTGAAGCTTTCTTT. Its translation is CASHRSTRNTEAFF.

This chain uses TRBV7-9 with TRBJ2-3, with 8 bases that match TRBD2. Trimming at V came to 1 base and at J to 6 bases, leaving 0 bases not matched to a gene. Looked up from germline, CDR1 is SEHNR and CDR2 is FQNEAQ (reference sequence). CDR3 length: 13 residues. The CDR3 loop reads CASSLGLADTQYF. CDR3 coding DNA: TGTGCCAGCAGCTTAGGACTAGCGGATACGCAGTATTTT.

The chain combines TRBV11-2 with TRBJ2-5; no definite D call. V gave up 1 base and J gave up 3 bases, with 6 bases separating them. This CDR3 is built from 13 residues. Germline lookup yields CDR1 SGHAT and CDR2 FQNNGV. In nucleotides, the CDR3 is TGTGCCAGCAGCTTAGGCGAGAAAGAGACCCAGTACTTC. This sequence encodes CASSLGEKETQYF.

The chain combines TRBV29-1 with TRBJ1-4, with unresolved D. The length of the CDR3 is 12 residues. CDR1 SQVTM and CDR2 ANQGSEA come from the germline V gene. V lost 4 bases and J 8 bases, leaving 11 bases between the germline ends. The CDR3 DNA sequence: TGCAGCGTTGTTACAGAGGGAGAAAAACTGTTTTTT. Its translation: CSVVTEGEKLFF. The whole variable domain, remainder taken from reference TRBV29-1 and TRBJ1-4, is SAVISQKPSRDICQRGTSLTIQCQVDSQVTMMFWYRQQPGQSLTLIATANQGSEATYESGFVIDKFPISRPNLTFSTLTVSNMSPEDSSIYLCSVVTEGEKLFFGSGTQLSVL.

This chain joins TRBV5-1 and TRBJ2-1; no definite D call. Germline values: CDR1 SGHRS, CDR2 YFSETQ. The CDR3 has 14 residues. V dropped 0 bases and J dropped 7 bases, with 11 bases sitting between them. CDR3 protein: CASSLGIRLNEQFF. The CDR3 nucleotides read TGCGCCAGCAGCTTGGGGATTCGACTGAATGAGCAGTTCTTC. Together with reference TRBV5-1 and TRBJ2-1, the CDR3 gives the full variable domain: KAGVTQTPRYLIKTRGQQVTLSCSPISGHRSVSWYQQTPGQGLQFLFEYFSETQRNKGNFPGRFSGRQFSNSRSEMNVSTLELGDSALYLCASSLGIRLNEQFFGPGTRLTVL.

This clone has only a few counts. The V gene is TRBV18, the J gene TRBJ2-7, with 12 bases aligning to TRBD1. V trimming: 3 bases; J trimming: 5 bases; junction bases outside the gene matches: 2. Germline CDR1 and CDR2: KGHSH and LQKENI. The CDR3 totals 14 residues. The CDR3 sequence is CASSPGTGGHEQYF. Here the CDR3 DNA reads TGTGCCAGCTCACCTGGGACAGGGGGCCACGAGCAGTACTTC. Together with reference TRBV18 and TRBJ2-7, the CDR3 gives the full variable domain: NAGVMQNPRHLVRRRGQEARLRCSPMKGHSHVYWYRQLPEEGLKFMVYLQKENIIDESGMPKERFSAEFPKEGPSILRIQQVVRGDSAAYFCASSPGTGGHEQYFGPGTRLTVT.

This rearrangement joins TRBV5-4 to TRBJ1-1; D unresolved. This CDR3 spans 13 amino acids. Trimming cost V 1 base and J 4 bases, with 8 bases left between them. The germline gives CDR1 SGHNT, CDR2 YYREEE (reference sequence). This chain's CDR3 is CASSLTGVTEAFF. Here the CDR3 DNA reads TGTGCCAGCAGCTTGACCGGGGTCACTGAAGCTTTCTTT.

J is TRBJ1-5 and V is TRBV2, with D unresolved. Per germline, CDR1 SNHLY and CDR2 FYNNEI. The CDR3 totals 14 residues. Deletions cut 4 bases from V and 4 bases from J, with 11 bases between. CDR3 nucleotide sequence: TGTGCCAGCAGTGGTTTTCGGGGTAATCAGCCCCAGCATTTT. It encodes CASSGFRGNQPQHF.

The rearrangement uses TRBV11-3 and TRBJ1-1, with 10 bases matching TRBD1. Germline V gene data show CDR1 as SGHNT and CDR2 as YENEEA. The CDR3 has 14 residues. V lost 5 bases and J lost 0; bases outside the gene matches: 0. The chain's CDR3 is CASSDRGLNTEAFF. Written as DNA, the CDR3 is TGTGCCAGCAGCGACAGGGGGCTGAACACTGAAGCTTTCTTT.

The DNA for the CDR3 is TGTGCCAGCAGCTCCGCGACTAGCGGGGGGGCAGCAGATACGCAGTATTTT. It yields the protein CASSSATSGGAADTQYF. This chain uses TRBV7-9 with TRBJ2-3; TRBD2 matches at 14 bases. V trimming: 4 bases; J trimming: 4 bases; junction bases outside the gene matches: 7. Germline values: CDR1 SEHNR, CDR2 FQNEAQ (reference sequence). The CDR3 runs to 17 residues.

V usage is TRBV27 and J usage is TRBJ1-1; D is unclear. Trimming left V 5 bases short and J 1 base short, with 17 bases between. The CDR3 is 16 residues long. Germline lookup yields CDR1 MNHEY and CDR2 SMNVEV (reference sequence). The CDR3, as DNA: TGTGCCAGCAGTCATATCTACACCCGACAGAACACTGAAGCTTTCTTT. Protein: CASSHIYTRQNTEAFF.